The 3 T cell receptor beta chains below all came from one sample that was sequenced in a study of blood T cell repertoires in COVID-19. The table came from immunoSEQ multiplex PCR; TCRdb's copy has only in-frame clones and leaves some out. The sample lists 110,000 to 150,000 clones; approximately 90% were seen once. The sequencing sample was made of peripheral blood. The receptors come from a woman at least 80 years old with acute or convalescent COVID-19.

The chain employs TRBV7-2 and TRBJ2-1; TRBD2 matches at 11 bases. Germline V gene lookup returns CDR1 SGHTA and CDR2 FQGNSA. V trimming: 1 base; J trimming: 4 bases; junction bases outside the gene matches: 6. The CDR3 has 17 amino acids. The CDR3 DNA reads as TGTGCCAGCAGCTTAGTTCATACTAGCGGGGGTTACAATGAGCAGTTCTTC. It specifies CASSLVHTSGGYNEQFF.

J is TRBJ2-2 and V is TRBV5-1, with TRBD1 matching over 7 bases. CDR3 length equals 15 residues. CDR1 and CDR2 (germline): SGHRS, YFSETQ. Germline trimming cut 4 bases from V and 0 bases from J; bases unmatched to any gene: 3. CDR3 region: CASSTGTANTGELFF. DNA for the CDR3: TGCGCCAGCAGCACCGGGACAGCGAACACCGGGGAGCTGTTTTTT.

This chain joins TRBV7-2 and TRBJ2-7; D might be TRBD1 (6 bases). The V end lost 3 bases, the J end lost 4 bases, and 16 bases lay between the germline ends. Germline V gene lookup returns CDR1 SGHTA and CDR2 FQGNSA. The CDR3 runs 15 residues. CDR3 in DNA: TGTGCCAGCAGCTTCAACAGGGTCCCCACTTACGAGCAGTACTTC. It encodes CASSFNRVPTYEQYF.